The 26 T cell receptor beta chains below were found in one sample sequenced in a study of blood T cell repertoires in COVID-19. Clones were sequenced by immunoSEQ multiplex PCR, and TCRdb holds only the in-frame ones, with some missing. The sample carries some 31,000 clones, about 88% recorded once. The sample comprised peripheral blood. These receptors originate from a human donor in a cohort sampled during active COVID-19. The donor label of this sample is uncertain.

The chain joins TRBV11-2 to TRBJ1-2; weak D call: TRBD1 (6 bases). Trimming cost V 1 base and J 4 bases, with 7 bases left between them. The germline gives CDR1 SGHAT, CDR2 FQNNGV. The CDR3 extends over 13 amino acids. This CDR3 reads CASSLGGPYGYTF. The CDR3 DNA reads TGTGCCAGCAGCTTAGGGGGGCCCTATGGCTACACCTTC.

The rearrangement uses TRBV14 and TRBJ2-1; 9 nucleotides agree with TRBD2. V dropped 3 bases and J dropped 4; count of bases not matched to a gene: 10. The CDR3 is 17 residues long. The V gene's germline CDR1 is SGHDN and CDR2 FVKESK. This CDR3 is CASSQALASGKYNEQFF. CDR3 in DNA: TGTGCCAGCAGCCAGGCCCTAGCTAGCGGGAAATACAATGAGCAGTTCTTC. Complete variable domain (other parts from reference TRBV14 and TRBJ2-1): EAGVTQFPSHSVIEKGQTVTLRCDPISGHDNLYWYRRVMGKEIKFLLHFVKESKQDESGMPNNRFLAERTGGTYSTLKVQPAELEDSGVYFCASSQALASGKYNEQFFGPGTRLTVL.

This chain joins TRBV9 and TRBJ2-3; 7 positions agree with TRBD1. Germline V gene data show CDR1 as SGDLS and CDR2 as YYNGEE. The CDR3 loop spans 16 amino acids. Trimming took 4 bases from V and 2 from J; bases not matched to a gene: 10. The CDR3 loop reads CASSKYGQDFTDTQYF. CDR3 coding DNA: TGTGCCAGCAGCAAGTACGGACAGGACTTCACAGATACGCAGTATTTT.

J is TRBJ2-4 and V is TRBV28; possibly TRBD1 for D (6 bases). This CDR3 spans 15 amino acids. V lost 5 bases to trimming and J lost 3 bases, with 14 bases between them. From germline, CDR1 is MDHEN and CDR2 SYDVKM. This chain's CDR3 is CASSPGDTGKNIQYF. DNA of the CDR3: TGTGCCAGCAGTCCAGGGGATACTGGCAAAAACATTCAGTACTTC. Using reference TRBV28 and TRBJ2-4 for the parts outside the CDR3, the full variable domain is DVKVTQSSRYLVKRTGEKVFLECVQDMDHENMFWYRQDPGLGLRLIYFSYDVKMKEKGDIPEGYSVSREKKERFSLILESASTNQTSMYLCASSPGDTGKNIQYFGAGTRLSVL.

DNA of the CDR3: TGTGCCAGCGGGAGACCTACCGGGGAGCTGTTTTTT. Its protein is CASGRPTGELFF. V and J are TRBV11-2 and TRBJ2-2; possible D gene TRBD2, 5 bases. Germline loops: CDR1 SGHAT, CDR2 FQNNGV. The CDR3 runs to 12 residues. The germline V and J ends were trimmed by 8 bases and 5 bases, with 9 bases remaining between them.

The chain has TRBV24-1 and TRBJ2-5, with D tentatively TRBD1 (6 bases). Germline V gene lookup returns CDR1 KGHDR and CDR2 SFDVKD. CDR3 length: 13 amino acids. The V gene lost 5 bases and the J gene lost 1 base, with 7 bases spanning the gap. As DNA, the CDR3 is TGTGCCACCAGTGGACAGGCCCAAGAGACCCAGTACTTC. It translates to CATSGQAQETQYF.

The gene calls are TRBV6-5 and TRBJ2-7; D is unresolved. Trimming left V 2 bases short and J 1 base short, with 9 bases between. The CDR3 runs 14 residues. From germline, CDR1 is MNHEY and CDR2 SVGAGI. The CDR3 loop reads CASSYDGRSYEQYF. The CDR3 DNA reads TGTGCCAGCAGTTACGATGGCAGGTCCTACGAGCAGTACTTC.

The rearrangement links TRBV7-8 to TRBJ2-1; 8 bases are a match to TRBD2. CDR3 length: 16 amino acids. V lost 2 bases and J lost 1; bases outside the gene matches: 4. CDR1 is SGHVS, CDR2 FQNEAQ, per germline. The CDR3: CASSLLLADSYNEQFF. In nucleotides, the CDR3 is TGTGCCAGCAGCTTACTACTAGCGGATTCCTACAATGAGCAGTTCTTC.

Here the CDR3 reads CATSDPSSDYPYEQYF. CDR3 nucleotide sequence: TGTGCCACCAGTGACCCCAGCAGTGACTACCCCTACGAGCAGTACTTC. This chain uses TRBV24-1 with TRBJ2-7; weak D call: TRBD2 (5 bases). The length of the CDR3 is 16 residues. CDR1 is KGHDR, CDR2 SFDVKD, per germline. V gave up 4 bases and J gave up 2 bases, with 17 bases separating them.

This chain joins TRBV3-1 (or the pseudogene TRBV3-2) and TRBJ2-7, with a weak D call TRBD2 (6 bases). The CDR3 length is 16 residues. Looked up from germline, CDR1 is LGHDT and CDR2 is YNNKEL (reference sequence). Trimming pared 0 bases from V and 2 bases from J, leaving 14 bases between. DNA for the CDR3: TGTGCCAGCAGCCAAGAGGGGGGAGCGGGCCCCTACGAGCAGTACTTC. Protein sequence: CASSQEGGAGPYEQYF.

The chain combines TRBV6-5 with TRBJ1-5, with a tentative D call TRBD1 (6 bases). V lost 8 bases and J 3 bases, leaving 11 bases between the germline ends. The CDR3 totals 13 residues. The germline CDR1 and CDR2 sequences are MNHEY and SVGAGI. CDR3 nucleotides: TGTGCCAGCGCGGGGGGCTTCAATCAGCCCCAGCATTTT. Encoded protein: CASAGGFNQPQHF.

The CDR3 reads CASSFGQGSEAFF. Written as DNA, the CDR3 is TGTGCCAGCAGCTTCGGACAGGGCTCTGAAGCTTTCTTT. The gene calls are TRBV5-4 and TRBJ1-1; 8 bases are shared with TRBD1. The junction had 3 bases not matched to a gene; V was cut back by 2 bases and J by 6 bases. CDR3 length: 13 amino acids. Per germline, CDR1 SGHNT and CDR2 YYREEE (reference sequence).

This chain joins TRBV19 and TRBJ1-6; TRBD1 might be the D (6 bases). CDR1 is LNHDA and CDR2 is SQIVND in the germline V gene (reference sequence). The CDR3 length is 15 residues. The germline V and J ends were trimmed by 5 bases and 5 bases, with 13 bases remaining between them. CDR3 residues: CASSLRDTNNSPLHF. CDR3 DNA sequence: TGTGCCAGTAGTCTCCGGGACACCAATAATTCACCCCTCCACTTT. Combining the CDR3 with reference TRBV19 and TRBJ1-6 gives the whole variable domain DGGITQSPKYLFRKEGQNVTLSCEQNLNHDAMYWYRQDPGQGLRLIYYSQIVNDFQKGDIAEGYSVSREKKESFPLTVTSAQKNPTAFYLCASSLRDTNNSPLHFGNGTRLTVT.

The rearrangement links TRBV5-1 to TRBJ2-7, with 13 bases identical to TRBD2. Germline values: CDR1 SGHRS, CDR2 YFSETQ. CDR3 size: 17 residues. The V gene end was trimmed by 0 bases and the J gene end by 7 bases; junction bases not matched to a gene: 10. CDR3 sequence (DNA): TGCGCCAGCAGCTTGGCCCAAGGACTAGCGGGAGTGGGGGAGCAGTACTTC. This encodes CASSLAQGLAGVGEQYF.

V gene TRBV3-1 (or the pseudogene TRBV3-2) combines with J gene TRBJ2-1; D gene ambiguous. From germline, CDR1 is LGHDT and CDR2 YNNKEL (reference sequence). This CDR3 is built from 14 residues. The V and J ends lost 1 base and 7 bases respectively, with 11 bases between them. CDR3 region: CASSQGSARNEQFF. CDR3 nucleotides: TGTGCCAGCAGCCAAGGTTCGGCTAGGAATGAGCAGTTCTTC.

Relative to its sample, this clone is hyperexpanded (1% or more). This chain connects TRBV9 to TRBJ2-1, with D maybe TRBD1 (5 bases). The CDR3 is made up of 16 amino acids. CDR1 and CDR2 from the germline V gene are SGDLS and YYNGEE. V was clipped by 3 bases and J by 7 bases, with 20 bases between them. The CDR3 spells CASSASGNTRANEQFF. In DNA, the CDR3 is TGTGCCAGCAGCGCCTCAGGGAATACACGTGCGAATGAGCAGTTCTTC.

This rearrangement joins TRBV30 to TRBJ1-2, with D possibly matching TRBD1 (6 bases). The CDR3 has 12 residues. Trimming took 3 bases from V and 6 from J, leaving 11 bases between them. Germline values: CDR1 GTSNPN, CDR2 SVGIG (reference sequence). CDR3 protein: CAWRWGGHGYTF. The CDR3 DNA follows: TGTGCCTGGAGGTGGGGGGGCCATGGCTACACCTTC.

This chain joins TRBV7-7 and TRBJ1-5; D may be TRBD1 (6 bases). Per germline, CDR1 SSHAT and CDR2 FNYEAQ (reference sequence). V was cut by 3 bases and J by 7 bases, with 16 bases left in between. This CDR3 is 15 amino acids long. In DNA form, the CDR3 reads TGTGCCAGCAGCTTGCAGGGGCCGGTGGGACAGCCCCAGCATTTT. Its translation: CASSLQGPVGQPQHF.

The chain combines TRBV2 with TRBJ1-4; 8 positions match TRBD1. The CDR3 sequence is 15 residues long. The V and J ends lost 4 bases and 3 bases, in that order; junction bases with no gene match: 4. In germline, CDR1 is SNHLY, CDR2 FYNNEI. CDR3 bases: TGTGCCAGCAGTGTCAACAGGGGGGCTAATGAAAAACTGTTTTTT. This codes for CASSVNRGANEKLFF.

This clone was seen just once. The chain uses TRBV2 and TRBJ1-2; TRBD1 aligns across 10 bases. Germline trimming cut 7 bases from V and 8 bases from J; bases unmatched to any gene: 16. The CDR3 has 16 amino acids. The germline gives CDR1 SNHLY, CDR2 FYNNEI. The CDR3 protein is CASIDPGGQGIRGYTF. CDR3 DNA sequence: TGTGCCAGCATCGACCCGGGGGGACAGGGGATTCGGGGCTACACCTTC.

The chain carries TRBV13 and TRBJ2-7; 7 positions match TRBD2. CDR1 PRHDT and CDR2 FYEKMQ come from the germline V gene (reference sequence). Trimming at V came to 0 bases and at J to 2 bases, leaving 4 bases not matched to a gene. The CDR3 sequence is 15 residues long. CDR3 amino acids: CASSLGSGGTYEQYF. CDR3 sequence (DNA): TGTGCCAGCAGCTTAGGGTCGGGAGGTACCTACGAGCAGTACTTC.

The rearrangement uses TRBV25-1 and TRBJ2-5; 9 bases are a match to TRBD1. CDR3 length: 16 residues. CDR1 is MGHDK and CDR2 is SYGVNS in the germline V gene. V was pared by 4 bases and J by 5 bases, with 11 bases of the junction left unmatched. The CDR3 protein is CASSGQGDGFWETQYF. The CDR3 nucleotides are TGTGCCAGCAGTGGACAGGGGGACGGGTTTTGGGAGACCCAGTACTTC. Based on the CDR3 plus reference TRBV25-1 and TRBJ2-5, the full variable domain is EADIYQTPRYLVIGTGKKITLECSQTMGHDKMYWYQQDPGMELHLIHYSYGVNSTEKGDLSSESTVSRIRTEHFPLTLESARPSHTSQYLCASSGQGDGFWETQYFGPGTRLLVL.

The chain employs TRBV5-1 and TRBJ2-7; TRBD2 agrees at 8 bases. CDR1 is SGHRS, CDR2 YFSETQ, per germline. Trimming cost V 1 base and J 5 bases; bases outside gene matches: 14. This CDR3 comprises 17 residues. CDR3 DNA: TGCGCCAGCAGCTTGCTCGGACTAGCCGATTTAGGGGACGAGCAGTACTTC. As protein: CASSLLGLADLGDEQYF.

This clone occurred a few times. The chain links TRBV18 to TRBJ2-3; 13 bases are shared with TRBD2. The CDR3 is made up of 16 amino acids. In germline, CDR1 is KGHSH, CDR2 LQKENI. J was trimmed by 4 bases and V by 2 bases; bases with no gene match: 3. The CDR3 nucleotides are TGTGCCAGCTCACCAGGGACTAGCGGGAATTCAGATACGCAGTATTTT. Its protein product is CASSPGTSGNSDTQYF.

The V and J genes are TRBV12-3 or TRBV12-4 and TRBJ2-3; D may be TRBD2 (5 bases). This CDR3 contains 12 residues. Deletions cut 6 bases from V and 5 bases from J, with 9 bases between. The chain's CDR3 is CASSLGGDTQYF. The CDR3 DNA is TGTGCCAGCAGCCTAGGAGGAGATACGCAGTATTTT.

V is TRBV27 and J is TRBJ1-2; 8 positions match TRBD1. This CDR3 comprises 13 residues. The germline CDR1 and CDR2 sequences are MNHEY and SMNVEV (reference sequence). With 5 bases clipped from V and 14 bases from J, the junction kept 13 bases outside the gene matches. The CDR3 DNA reads TGTGCCAGCAGTATAAAAGGACAGGGAGCAATAACCTTC. It translates to CASSIKGQGAITF.